This T cell receptor (beta chain) stems from a study of cytotoxic CD8 clonotypes in ibrutinib-treated CLL. Produced via immunoSEQ multiplex PCR; TCRdb's table is partial and in-frame only. Among 200,000 to 250,000 clones listed, about four fifths were seen once. The TCR comes from a human donor with chronic lymphocytic leukemia. Material: PBMCs, obtained after 12 months of ibrutinib treatment.

CDR3 nucleotides: TGTGCCAGCAGCTTAACACTCAATGAGCAGTTCTTC. As protein: CASSLTLNEQFF. The rearrangement joins TRBV7-9 to TRBJ2-1, with no clear D. Germline V lookup: CDR1 SEHNR, CDR2 FQNEAQ (reference sequence). The CDR3 extends over 12 amino acids. Between the trimmed V and J ends, which lost 2 bases and 6 bases, there was a span of 5 bases.